The table lists the clone carrying this TCR beta chain with a count of one. The data were taken from a study of blood T cell repertoires in COVID-19. Background on the study: The United States, Italy and Spain provided the acute and convalescent COVID-19 samples. PBMCs, B-cell-depleted T cells, or T cells were the source of the cDNA or gDNA that made up the material.

V was cut by 5 bases and J by 2 bases, with 7 bases left in between. The CDR3 is 13 residues long. Germline CDR1 is MNHEY and CDR2 is SVGAGI. Per the study methods: Reference gene primers were amplified, and this amplification served to estimate nucleated cell counts. Assay used: immunoSEQ multiplex PCR; TCRdb lists only in-frame clones, some missing. The DNA gave D and trimming, while V, J and clone size come from that table. The table includes under 75,000 clones, roughly three quarters detected once. J is TRBJ1-3 and V is TRBV6-5; possibly TRBD1 for D (5 bases). The sequencing input was peripheral blood. This sequence was found in a woman aged 70-85 years with acute or convalescent COVID-19. DNA for the CDR3: TGTGCCAGCAGTCGACAGCCTGGAAACACCATATATTTT. Protein: CASSRQPGNTIYF.